This T cell receptor (beta chain) was captured in a study of response to subunit inactivated influenza vaccine (dated by TCRdb to the late 2010s). Concerning the study at large: The study used deep quantitative T cell receptor repertoire profiling to track responses to a trivalent subunit inactivated influenza vaccine. General conclusions and limits of the study: The authors proposed that each seasonal influenza vaccination may bring in only a limited number of new T cells.

V loses 4 bases, J loses 8 bases, and the germline ends lie 9 bases apart. Sequences LGHDT (CDR1) and YNNKEL (CDR2) are obtained from the germline V gene (reference sequence). The CDR3 measures 13 amino acids from cysteine to phenylalanine. Only CDR3 DNA remains: 39 bases, in frame from the first base. This clonotype was observed a handful of times. Its antigen target is currently unknown. Base qualities are not recorded, but no much larger clone differs from it by a single base. Library preparation employed RT-PCR. Sequenced on an Illumina HiSeq 2500. The public reads were reprocessed in TCRdb via fastp at Q25 and MiXCR, keeping in-frame beta chains. Every entry covers one CDR3 protein and lists the most common genes and DNA from its rows. This sample has about 650,000 distinct CDR3 sequences in its table, and 12% to 15% of those were observed once. The ten largest make up 7.6% of the sample.

The sequence links TRBV3-1 to TRBJ1-6, with no reliable assignment of the D segment. The sequenced sample was PBMCs from blood, obtained less than 15 days before vaccination. This clonotype originated in a man in his fifties who received an inactivated influenza vaccine. Donor details come from another sample of the same person, matched by shared clones. The CDR3 protein sequence reads: CASSPDGYSPLHF. The DNA is as follows: TGTGCCAGCAGCCCGGACGGGTATTCACCCCTCCACTTT.